Given below is one TCR beta chain in context. This sample was taken from a study of T-cell memory formation after mild COVID-19. Via MiXCR, TCRdb re-called the 5' RACE reads, giving one row per CDR3 protein. The sample lists around 320,000 distinct CDR3 sequences; around 15% were seen once. Sequences were obtained from PBMCs or a T cell subset sorted from them (not recorded which). This receptor was identified in a man aged 18-30 years who had mild COVID-19 (a few samples of this study predate the infection). Cell type and time point are not known.

The CDR3 DNA reads as TGCGCCAGCAGCTTGGAGGCAGTTAGGAAGGCTTTCTTT. The encoded protein is CASSLEAVRKAFF. The rearrangement links TRBV5-1 to TRBJ1-1; no clear D. This CDR3 is 13 amino acids long. The V and J ends lost 0 bases and 11 bases respectively, with 14 bases between them. The germline V gene has CDR1 SGHRS and CDR2 YFSETQ.